This T cell receptor (beta chain) was captured in a study of graft-versus-host responses after intestinal transplantation. Study information: Uniformly, recipients were administered anti-thymocyte globulin induction with subsequent tacrolimus and steroids for around 3 years.

The germline gives CDR1 MNHEY, CDR2 SMNVEV (reference sequence). This CDR3 is built from 15 residues. Responder cells labeled with CFSE (around 200,000) were co-plated with irradiated stimulator cells labeled with violet dye (around 200,000). Method: immunoSEQ multiplex PCR; TCRdb's copy keeps in-frame clones and lacks some. This repertoire shows 17,000 or so clones, approximately 37% found once; its top ten account for 3.5% to 4.5%. This clone came up a few times. This rearrangement joins TRBV27 to TRBJ2-5, with D possibly matching TRBD1 (6 bases). The DNA end is more similar to TRBJ2-7, so the J call may be wrong. Specimen: alloreactive CD8+ T cells from a mixed lymphocyte reaction culture, collected before intestinal transplant. Documented subset: CFSE-low proliferating T cells sorted from roughly six-day pre-transplant mixed lymphocyte reaction (GvH or HvG direction). The sequence was collected from a human patient who received an intestinal transplant. The CDR3 coding sequence is TGTGCCAGCAGTTTATGGGGGCCTGAGACCTACGAGCAGTACTTC. It translates to CASSLWGPETYEQYF.